These T cell receptor beta chains were read from a single sample in a study of Ad26.COV2.S vaccination and SARS-CoV-2 variants. Using immunoSEQ multiplex PCR, the repertoire was profiled, and TCRdb retains in-frame clones only, with some absent. The data hold 300,000 to 400,000 clones, with roughly 87% observed a single time. The sample consisted of peripheral blood, taken in a trial of Ad26.COV2.S vaccine versus placebo. The receptor source for this set is a person aged 18-60 years who received the Ad26.COV2.S COVID-19 vaccine or a placebo. Each CDR3 is given with its conserved first and last residue. A D gene is named only where the DNA matches it firmly. Only part of the rows carry a size: once, few, many, or a class if the clone is expanded.

>-|TRBV20-1|-|TRBJ1-4
CSASNMGTQLFF
TGCAGTGCCAGTAACATGGGGACCCAACTGTTTTTT
>-|TRBV7-2|-|TRBJ2-2
CASSLDGHNTGELFF
TGTGCCAGCAGCTTAGATGGGCACAACACCGGGGAGCTGTTTTTT
>-|TRBV7-2|-|TRBJ2-7
CASSLNMGVMYEQYF
TGTGCCAGCAGCCTTAATATGGGAGTAATGTACGAGCAGTACTTC
>-|TRBV6-5|TRBD2|TRBJ2-3
CASSSSGGLVDTQYF
TGTGCCAGCAGTAGTAGCGGGGGGCTGGTGGATACGCAGTATTTT
>-|TRBV7-9|TRBD1|TRBJ1-1
CASSDRGHTEAFF
TGTGCCAGCAGCGACAGGGGGCACACTGAAGCTTTCTTT
>-|TRBV29-1|-|TRBJ1-3
CSVEDPKRGNTIYF
TGCAGCGTTGAAGACCCGAAAAGGGGAAACACCATATATTTT
>few|TRBV11-2|-|TRBJ1-2
CASSLEGTGYGYTF
TGTGCCAGCAGCTTAGAAGGGACGGGCTATGGCTACACCTTC
>-|TRBV5-4|-|TRBJ2-7
CASSFKSRGSSYEQYF
TGTGCCAGCAGCTTTAAGTCACGAGGGAGCTCCTACGAGCAGTACTTC
>-|TRBV11-3|-|TRBJ2-2
CASSLRAGPNTGELFF
TGTGCCAGCAGCTTAAGGGCGGGACCGAACACCGGGGAGCTGTTTTTT
>-|TRBV30|-|TRBJ2-5
CAWSGAEETQYF
TGTGCCTGGAGTGGGGCGGAAGAGACCCAGTACTTC
>-|TRBV5-4|-|TRBJ1-2
CASSLPPGYGYTF
TGTGCCAGCAGCTTGCCCCCGGGGTATGGCTACACCTTC
>-|TRBV28|-|TRBJ1-1
CASSSPQGKAFF
TGTGCCAGCAGTTCCCCCCAGGGCAAAGCTTTCTTT
>-|TRBV5-6|-|TRBJ2-5
CASSLSLGVSETQYF
TGTGCCAGCAGCCTGAGCCTCGGGGTTTCGGAGACCCAGTACTTC
>-|TRBV18|-|TRBJ2-6
CASSLLPGPTKEANVLTF
TGTGCCAGCTCACTTTTACCGGGACCGACGAAGGAGGCCAACGTCCTGACTTTC
>-|TRBV30|TRBD1|TRBJ1-1
CAWSVRDRGRMAEAFF
TGTGCCTGGAGTGTGCGAGACAGGGGCCGCATGGCTGAAGCTTTCTTT
>once|TRBV15|TRBD1|TRBJ2-7
CATSSLPDRAREQYF
TGTGCCACCAGCAGTCTGCCGGACAGGGCACGCGAGCAGTACTTC
>-|TRBV2|TRBD2|TRBJ2-1
CASSALAVPNEQFF
TGTGCCAGCAGTGCGCTAGCGGTCCCCAATGAGCAGTTCTTC
>-|TRBV7-6|TRBD2|TRBJ2-1
CASSLGTSGHNEQFF
TGTGCCAGCAGCTTAGGGACTAGCGGACACAATGAGCAGTTCTTC
>-|TRBV7-3|TRBD1|TRBJ2-2
CASSRDSDTGELFF
TGTGCCAGCAGCAGGGACAGCGACACCGGGGAGCTGTTTTTT
>-|TRBV30|-|TRBJ2-1
CAWSPVNEQFF
TGTGCCTGGAGTCCAGTGAATGAGCAGTTCTTC
>-|TRBV30|-|TRBJ2-7
CAWSVGAGVHEQYF
TGTGCCTGGAGTGTAGGGGCAGGGGTCCACGAGCAGTACTTC
>-|TRBV30|-|TRBJ1-5
CAWSPVSGEPQHF
TGTGCCTGGAGCCCAGTCTCCGGGGAGCCCCAGCATTTT
>-|TRBV19|-|TRBJ1-1
CASTERDTEAFF
TGTGCCAGTACTGAGAGGGACACTGAAGCTTTCTTT
>-|TRBV27|-|TRBJ2-1
CASSFEGFDEQFF
TGTGCCAGCAGTTTTGAGGGGTTTGATGAGCAGTTCTTC
>-|TRBV7-9|TRBD1|TRBJ1-2
CASSPDRGQPNYGYTF
TGTGCCAGCAGTCCGGACAGGGGGCAACCTAACTATGGCTACACCTTC
>once|TRBV29-1|-|TRBJ2-2
CSVQGGGAGELFF
TGCAGCGTCCAAGGAGGCGGAGCCGGGGAGCTGTTTTTT